This TCR beta chain originates from a study of cytomegalovirus exposure and HLA in healthy donors. Study-level findings and limits: It is likely that the observed cluster of highly shared sequence variants was a sequencing artifact. In an earlier analysis, productive rearrangement rates for most beta V segments clustered near 87% or 30%.

Details on this clone: Its antigen is still unknown.

60 Vbeta and 13 Jbeta primers were used in PCR. Data came from immunoSEQ multiplex PCR; TCRdb stores just in-frame clones and leaves some out. The sample records about 140,000 clones, approximately 82% being singletons. The sequencing input was PBMCs. This sequence originates from a woman in her fifties or sixties in good health and CMV-seropositive.

CDR3 region: CASSVTDSNQPQHF. In DNA, the CDR3 is TGTGCCAGCAGTGTGACAGATAGCAATCAGCCCCAGCATTTT. The V and J genes are TRBV6-1 and TRBJ1-5; the D gene is possibly TRBD1 (5 bases). The CDR3 spans 14 residues. The germline V gene encodes CDR1 MNHNS and CDR2 SASEGT. V lost 4 bases, J lost 0 bases, and 7 bases lay in between.